The next 30 T cell receptor beta chains were all read from a single sample in a study of blood T cell repertoires in COVID-19. Assay used: immunoSEQ multiplex PCR; TCRdb lists only in-frame clones, some missing. The sample shows some 200,000 clones, 65% to 85% of them seen only once. Input material: PBMCs or T cells enriched from blood (not recorded which). The receptors here all came from a woman aged 35 to 49 with acute COVID-19.

This clone showed up just a few times. The chain has TRBV5-6 and TRBJ2-5; 12 bases map to TRBD2. Germline assignment: CDR1 SGHDT and CDR2 YYEEEE. Trimming took 0 bases from V and 5 from J; bases not matched to a gene: 2. CDR3 size: 15 residues. This chain's CDR3 is CASSLVLAGGETQYF. Here the CDR3 DNA reads TGTGCCAGCAGCTTGGTGCTAGCGGGAGGGGAGACCCAGTACTTC.

The chain carries TRBV2 and TRBJ1-5; no reliable D call. The CDR3 runs to 13 residues. Looked up from germline, CDR1 is SNHLY and CDR2 is FYNNEI. Trimming removed 6 bases from V and 7 bases from J, with 13 bases in between. CDR3 nucleotide sequence: TGTGCCAGCAGCGAAAATCAGATCCAGCCCCAGCATTTT. It codes for CASSENQIQPQHF.

This clone has only a few counts. This rearrangement joins TRBV28 to TRBJ2-1; D is ambiguous. Germline CDR1 is MDHEN and CDR2 is SYDVKM. The length of the CDR3 is 13 residues. V was pared by 3 bases and J by 5 bases, with 8 bases between. The chain's CDR3 is CASSFLGDNEQFF. CDR3 bases: TGTGCCAGCAGTTTTCTAGGTGACAATGAGCAGTTCTTC. The entire variable domain, with the rest obtained from reference TRBV28 and TRBJ2-1, is as follows: DVKVTQSSRYLVKRTGEKVFLECVQDMDHENMFWYRQDPGLGLRLIYFSYDVKMKEKGDIPEGYSVSREKKERFSLILESASTNQTSMYLCASSFLGDNEQFFGPGTRLTVL.

The chain employs TRBV6-1 and TRBJ1-4; 8 bases are shared with TRBD1. Germline V lookup: CDR1 MNHNS, CDR2 SASEGT. Germline trimming cut 3 bases from V and 7 bases from J; bases unmatched to any gene: 4. The CDR3 covers 14 residues. DNA of the CDR3: TGTGCCAGCAGTGACCCAGGGGGCGGTGAAAAACTGTTTTTT. It translates to CASSDPGGGEKLFF.

This clone was seen a few times. The gene calls are TRBV28 and TRBJ1-5; D remains unclear. This CDR3 has 13 amino acids. In germline, CDR1 is MDHEN, CDR2 SYDVKM. Deletions cut 5 bases from V and 6 bases from J, with 11 bases between. DNA for the CDR3: TGTGCCAGCAGTGCCCCGGGAAGTCAGCCCCAGCATTTT. Translated: CASSAPGSQPQHF.

This clone turned up a few times. The genes are TRBV30 and TRBJ1-5; D perhaps matches TRBD1 (5 bases). CDR1 is GTSNPN, CDR2 SVGIG, per germline (reference sequence). Between the trimmed V and J ends, which lost 2 bases and 3 bases, there was a span of 11 bases. The CDR3 runs to 14 residues. The CDR3 bases are TGTGCCTGGAGTTCAGGGTTCCCCAATCAGCCCCAGCATTTT. Its translation is CAWSSGFPNQPQHF.

The CDR3 sequence is CAWSAGIAINQPQHF. CDR3 sequence (DNA): TGTGCCTGGAGTGCCGGGATCGCCATCAATCAGCCCCAGCATTTT. The V and J genes are TRBV30 and TRBJ1-5; D is undetermined. Trimming took 1 base from V and 3 from J, leaving 13 bases between them. The V gene's germline CDR1 is GTSNPN and CDR2 SVGIG (reference sequence). This CDR3 has 15 amino acids.

This chain joins TRBV12-2 and TRBJ1-6; the listed D gene, TRBD1, was not tested against the DNA. TRBV12-2 is noted as a pseudogene. The CDR3 sequence is 15 residues long. CDR3 sequence reads: CASRLGDRDNSPLHF. The CDR3, as DNA: TGTGCAAGTCGCTTAGGGGACAGGGATAATTCACCCCTCCACTTT.

This sequence joins TRBV28 and TRBJ2-7; 12 positions agree with TRBD2. Losses at the gene ends were 5 bases for V and 7 bases for J; bases not matched to a gene: 9. The CDR3 covers 15 residues. Germline CDR1 MDHEN, CDR2 SYDVKM. The CDR3 region has the DNA TGTGCCAGCAGTCCCGGACTAGCGGGGTTGGGTGAGCAGTACTTC. This sequence encodes CASSPGLAGLGEQYF.

J is TRBJ2-2 and V is TRBV5-1; the match to TRBD2 covers 7 bases. CDR1 and CDR2 (germline): SGHRS, YFSETQ. J was trimmed by 6 bases and V by 0 bases; bases with no gene match: 5. This CDR3 spans 15 amino acids. The CDR3 here is CASSLAGGGAGELFF. The CDR3 nucleotides read TGCGCCAGCAGCTTGGCGGGAGGAGGCGCCGGGGAGCTGTTTTTT. The variable domain in full, completed from reference TRBV5-1 and TRBJ2-2, reads KAGVTQTPRYLIKTRGQQVTLSCSPISGHRSVSWYQQTPGQGLQFLFEYFSETQRNKGNFPGRFSGRQFSNSRSEMNVSTLELGDSALYLCASSLAGGGAGELFFGEGSRLTVL.

The chain uses TRBV27 and TRBJ2-7; TRBD1 is a possible D gene (6 bases). Germline V gene sequence: CDR1 MNHEY, CDR2 SMNVEV (reference sequence). Deletions cut 6 bases from V and 3 bases from J, with 21 bases between. The CDR3 runs 16 residues. Written as DNA, the CDR3 is TGTGCCAGCAGCGTGATGTTAGGACAGATGATCTACGAGCAGTACTTC. It yields the protein CASSVMLGQMIYEQYF.

The V call is TRBV19, the J call TRBJ2-5, with TRBD2 matching 7 bases. CDR3 length: 13 residues. Germline V gives CDR1 LNHDA, CDR2 SQIVND (reference sequence). Trimming cost V 6 bases and J 4 bases; bases outside gene matches: 5. CDR3 in amino acids: CASSAGERETQYF. For the CDR3, the DNA is TGTGCCAGTAGCGCGGGGGAGAGAGAGACCCAGTACTTC.

The rearrangement uses TRBV2 and TRBJ1-2; unclear D gene. The CDR3 is made up of 14 amino acids. The germline V and J ends were trimmed by 6 bases and 0 bases, with 11 bases remaining between them. Germline V gene lookup returns CDR1 SNHLY and CDR2 FYNNEI. The CDR3 sequence is CASRFTGSNYGYTF. The DNA of the CDR3 is TGTGCCAGCAGATTTACCGGGTCTAACTATGGCTACACCTTC. Variable domain in full (rest from reference TRBV2 and TRBJ1-2): EPEVTQTPSHQVTQMGQEVILRCVPISNHLYFYWYRQILGQKVEFLVSFYNNEISEKSEIFDDQFSVERPDGSNFTLKIRSTKLEDSAMYFCASRFTGSNYGYTFGSGTRLTVV.

The rearrangement joins TRBV19 to TRBJ2-2, with 8 bases identical to TRBD1. The CDR3 sequence is 14 residues long. With 9 bases clipped from V and 7 bases from J, the junction kept 10 bases outside the gene matches. The germline V gene encodes CDR1 LNHDA and CDR2 SQIVND (reference sequence). The CDR3 protein is CASRPTGGIGELFF. The CDR3 bases are TGTGCCAGCCGCCCCACAGGGGGGATCGGGGAGCTGTTTTTT.

Many counts were recorded for this clone. The chain is built from TRBV28 and TRBJ2-7; TRBD2 aligns across 10 bases. The germline V gene encodes CDR1 MDHEN and CDR2 SYDVKM. Unmatched junction bases numbered 1, after V lost 5 bases and J lost 3 bases. The CDR3 consists of 13 residues. The CDR3 DNA follows: TGTGCCAGCAGTACTAGCGGGGTCTACGAGCAGTACTTC. Amino acids: CASSTSGVYEQYF.

The rearrangement links TRBV20-1 to TRBJ1-2, with D possibly being TRBD1 (5 bases). The CDR3 consists of 14 residues. The V gene lost 3 bases and the J gene lost 4 bases, with 15 bases spanning the gap. The germline gives CDR1 DFQATT, CDR2 SNEGSKA (reference sequence). This CDR3 reads CSASLGGEGYGYTF. CDR3 DNA: TGCAGTGCTAGTCTGGGAGGGGAGGGCTATGGCTACACCTTC.

The rearrangement links TRBV28 to TRBJ2-1; tentatively, D is TRBD2 (5 bases). Deletions cut 3 bases from V and 5 bases from J, with 14 bases between. The CDR3 has 15 amino acids. Germline-derived CDR1 and CDR2 are MDHEN and SYDVKM. The CDR3 nucleotides read TGTGCCAGCAGTTTCGACTTTACGGGGAACAATGAGCAGTTCTTC. Protein sequence: CASSFDFTGNNEQFF.

This clone occurred once. The chain joins TRBV9 to TRBJ2-1; 10 bases line up with TRBD2. CDR3 length equals 16 residues. Germline V gene sequence: CDR1 SGDLS, CDR2 YYNGEE. Unmatched junction bases numbered 7, after V lost 4 bases and J lost 3 bases. CDR3 coding DNA: TGTGCCAGCAGCCCCCGGGCTAGCGGGAGCTACAATGAGCAGTTCTTC. Translating it yields CASSPRASGSYNEQFF.

The chain carries TRBV9 and TRBJ1-3, with a tentative D call TRBD1 (5 bases). V was pared by 0 bases and J by 2 bases, with 12 bases between. The CDR3 sequence is 16 residues long. Germline V gene lookup returns CDR1 SGDLS and CDR2 YYNGEE. CDR3 loop: CASSVGVGAPGNTIYF. The CDR3 DNA reads as TGTGCCAGCAGCGTAGGGGTTGGGGCCCCTGGAAACACCATATATTTT.

The gene calls are TRBV6-5 and TRBJ1-2, with TRBD1 matching over 7 bases. Germline CDR1 reads MNHEY; CDR2 reads SVGAGI. This CDR3 region has 13 residues. The V gene end was trimmed by 7 bases and the J gene end by 2 bases; junction bases not matched to a gene: 4. The CDR3 coding sequence is TGTGCCAGCACTCAGACAGGGAACTATGGCTACACCTTC. Its translation is CASTQTGNYGYTF.

The V call is TRBV9, the J call TRBJ1-2, with D tentatively TRBD1 (6 bases). The CDR3 spans 17 residues. CDR1 SGDLS and CDR2 YYNGEE come from the germline V gene. Trimming took off 0 bases at V and 2 bases at J, with 17 bases between the two ends. CDR3 residues: CASSVGVGWGPNYGYTF. DNA of the CDR3: TGTGCCAGCAGCGTAGGAGTTGGATGGGGGCCAAACTATGGCTACACCTTC.

This clone was seen only a few times. The chain employs TRBV6-5 and TRBJ1-6, with a tentative D call TRBD1 (6 bases). V was cut by 7 bases and J by 7 bases, with 14 bases left in between. The germline V gene has CDR1 MNHEY and CDR2 SVGAGI. There are 14 residues in the CDR3. The chain's CDR3 is CASTSSGGNSPLHF. For the CDR3, the DNA is TGTGCCAGCACTAGTAGCGGGGGCAATTCACCCCTCCACTTT.

Notes on this clone: Other DNA sequences within the sample encode an identical CDR3. The genes are TRBV7-3 and TRBJ1-5; TRBD1 might be the D (5 bases). V lost 3 bases and J lost 4, with 7 bases in between. Germline V gene sequence: CDR1 SGHTA, CDR2 FQGTGA. CDR3 length: 13 residues. The CDR3 coding sequence is TGTGCCAGCAGCTTTGACAGAAATCAGCCCCAGCATTTT. It codes for CASSFDRNQPQHF.

This clone was seen once. The chain carries TRBV15 and TRBJ2-1; D remains ambiguous. The CDR3 spans 15 residues. Between the trimmed V and J ends, which lost 1 base and 1 base, there was a span of 8 bases. Germline values: CDR1 LNHNV, CDR2 YYDKDF (reference sequence). The CDR3 reads CATSRARLSYNEQFF. The CDR3 bases are TGTGCCACCAGCAGAGCGAGGTTATCCTACAATGAGCAGTTCTTC.

The rearrangement uses TRBV28 and TRBJ1-1; D remains unclear. The CDR3 runs 14 residues. Looked up from germline, CDR1 is MDHEN and CDR2 is SYDVKM. Trimming stripped 7 bases from V and 2 bases from J, with 14 bases between. CDR3 amino acids: CASTSPRGNTEAFF. The DNA for the CDR3 is TGTGCCAGCACCTCTCCCCGGGGAAACACTGAAGCTTTCTTT.

This rearrangement joins TRBV4-3 to TRBJ2-7, with D tentatively TRBD1 (5 bases). V gave up 4 bases and J gave up 4 bases, with 17 bases separating them. The CDR3 loop spans 15 amino acids. The V gene's germline CDR1 is LGHNA and CDR2 YSLEER. CDR3 protein: CASSLNTGDQYEQYF. The DNA of the CDR3 is TGCGCCAGCAGCCTGAATACAGGCGATCAATACGAGCAGTACTTC.

The V gene is TRBV6-1, the J gene TRBJ2-1, with D possibly TRBD2 on 7 matching bases. Germline V lookup: CDR1 MNHNS, CDR2 SASEGT. Between the trimmed V and J ends, which lost 2 bases and 2 bases, there was a span of 13 bases. This CDR3 region has 16 residues. CDR3 residues: CASSETGGLAYNEQFF. Written as DNA, the CDR3 is TGTGCCAGCAGTGAAACGGGGGGCTTAGCCTACAATGAGCAGTTCTTC.

The chain links TRBV28 to TRBJ1-4; D is ambiguous. The CDR3 is 15 residues long. V dropped 3 bases and J dropped 5 bases, with 13 bases sitting between them. Germline loops: CDR1 MDHEN, CDR2 SYDVKM. The CDR3 loop is CASSLVSVGNEKLFF. CDR3 nucleotides: TGTGCCAGCAGTTTGGTGTCCGTCGGGAATGAAAAACTGTTTTTT.

The chain employs TRBV20-1 and TRBJ2-7, with unresolved D. Per germline, CDR1 DFQATT and CDR2 SNEGSKA (reference sequence). CDR3 length: 11 residues. With 6 bases removed from V and 1 base from J, the gap between germline ends came to 7 bases. The CDR3 protein is CSAVSSYEQYF. In DNA form, the CDR3 reads TGCAGTGCGGTCAGTTCCTACGAGCAGTACTTC.

The CDR3: CASSVGSSGGSYEQYF. The CDR3 DNA is TGTGCCAGCAGCGTAGGGTCTAGCGGGGGGTCCTACGAGCAGTACTTC. The rearrangement uses TRBV9 and TRBJ2-7, with TRBD2 matching over 11 bases. CDR3 length equals 16 residues. V was pared by 0 bases and J by 1 base, with 3 bases of the junction left unmatched. Germline V gives CDR1 SGDLS, CDR2 YYNGEE.